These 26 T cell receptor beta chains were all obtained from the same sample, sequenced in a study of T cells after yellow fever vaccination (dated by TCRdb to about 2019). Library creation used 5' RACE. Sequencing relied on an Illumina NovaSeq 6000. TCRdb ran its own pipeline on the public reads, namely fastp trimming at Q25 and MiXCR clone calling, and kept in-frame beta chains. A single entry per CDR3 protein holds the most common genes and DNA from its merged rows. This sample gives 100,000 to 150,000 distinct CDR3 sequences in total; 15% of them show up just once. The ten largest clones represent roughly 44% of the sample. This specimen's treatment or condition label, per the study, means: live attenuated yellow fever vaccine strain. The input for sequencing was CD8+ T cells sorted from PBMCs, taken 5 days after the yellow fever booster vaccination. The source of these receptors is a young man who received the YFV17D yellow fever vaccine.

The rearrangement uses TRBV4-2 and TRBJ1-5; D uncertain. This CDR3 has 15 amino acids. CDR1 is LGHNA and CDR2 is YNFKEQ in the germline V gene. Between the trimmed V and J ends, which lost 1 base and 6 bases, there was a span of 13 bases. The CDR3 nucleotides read TGTGCCAGCAGCCAAGCCAAGAGCCGGGGTCAGCCCCAGCATTTT. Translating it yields CASSQAKSRGQPQHF.

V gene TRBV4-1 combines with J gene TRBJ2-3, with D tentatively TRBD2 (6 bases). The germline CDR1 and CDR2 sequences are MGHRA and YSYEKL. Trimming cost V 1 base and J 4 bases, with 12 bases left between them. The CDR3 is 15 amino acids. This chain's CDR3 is CASSQGLGGSDTQYF. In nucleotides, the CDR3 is TGCGCCAGCAGCCAAGGCCTCGGGGGATCAGATACGCAGTATTTT.

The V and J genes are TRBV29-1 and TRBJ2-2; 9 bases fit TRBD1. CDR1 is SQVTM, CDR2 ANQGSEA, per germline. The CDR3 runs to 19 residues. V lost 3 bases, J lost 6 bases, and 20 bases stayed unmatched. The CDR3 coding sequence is TGCAGCGTTGAGGGTATTGTGGGGGACAGGGTCGAGAAGGCCGGGGAGCTGTTTTTT. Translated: CSVEGIVGDRVEKAGELFF.

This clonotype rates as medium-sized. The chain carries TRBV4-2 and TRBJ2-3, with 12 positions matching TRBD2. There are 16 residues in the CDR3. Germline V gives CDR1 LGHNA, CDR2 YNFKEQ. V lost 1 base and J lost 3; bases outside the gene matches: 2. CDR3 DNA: TGTGCCAGCAGCCAAGCACTAGCGGGGGGTACAGATACGCAGTATTTT. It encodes CASSQALAGGTDTQYF.

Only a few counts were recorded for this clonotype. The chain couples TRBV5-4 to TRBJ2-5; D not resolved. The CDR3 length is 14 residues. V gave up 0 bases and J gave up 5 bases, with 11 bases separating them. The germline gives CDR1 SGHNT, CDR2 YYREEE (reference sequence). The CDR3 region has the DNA TGTGCCAGCAGCTTGGCCAGGATAGGCGAGACCCAGTACTTC. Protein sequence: CASSLARIGETQYF.

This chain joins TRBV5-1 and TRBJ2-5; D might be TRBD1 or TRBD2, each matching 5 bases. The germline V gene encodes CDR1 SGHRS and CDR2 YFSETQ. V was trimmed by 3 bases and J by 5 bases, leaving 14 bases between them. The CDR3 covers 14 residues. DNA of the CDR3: TGCGCCAGCAGCTATGACGGGGACCCGGAGACCCAGTACTTC. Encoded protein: CASSYDGDPETQYF.

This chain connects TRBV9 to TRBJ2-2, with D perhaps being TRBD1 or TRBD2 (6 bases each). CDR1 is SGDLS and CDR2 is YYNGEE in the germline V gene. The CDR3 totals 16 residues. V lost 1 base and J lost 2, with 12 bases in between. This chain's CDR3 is CASSVPRGANTGELFF. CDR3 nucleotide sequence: TGTGCCAGCAGCGTACCTAGGGGGGCCAACACCGGGGAGCTGTTTTTT.

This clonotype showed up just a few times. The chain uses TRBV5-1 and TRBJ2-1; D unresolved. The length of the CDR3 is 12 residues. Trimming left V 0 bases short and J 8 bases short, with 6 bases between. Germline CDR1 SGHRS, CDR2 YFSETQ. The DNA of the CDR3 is TGCGCCAGCAGCTTGGGACCCGATGAGCAGTTCTTC. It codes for CASSLGPDEQFF.

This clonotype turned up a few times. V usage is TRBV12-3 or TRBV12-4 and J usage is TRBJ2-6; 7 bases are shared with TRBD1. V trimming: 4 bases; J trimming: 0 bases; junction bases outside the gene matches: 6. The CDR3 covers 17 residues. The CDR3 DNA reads TGTGCCAGCAGTTCCCGGACAGGTACCTCTGGGGCCAACGTCCTGACTTTC. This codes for CASSSRTGTSGANVLTF.

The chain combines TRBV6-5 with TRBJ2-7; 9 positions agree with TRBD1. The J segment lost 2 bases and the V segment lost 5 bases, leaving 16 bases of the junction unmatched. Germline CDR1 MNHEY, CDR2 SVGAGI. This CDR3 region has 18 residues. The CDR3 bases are TGTGCCAGCAGTCCGCTGACAGGGGGTTCGAGGGGAGCCTACGAGCAGTACTTC. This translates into CASSPLTGGSRGAYEQYF.

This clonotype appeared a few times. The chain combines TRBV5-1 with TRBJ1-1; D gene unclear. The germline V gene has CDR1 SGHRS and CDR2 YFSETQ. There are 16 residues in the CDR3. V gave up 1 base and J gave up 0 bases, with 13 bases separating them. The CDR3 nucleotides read TGCGCCAGCAGCTTGAGGTTTGTGGGAATGAACACTGAAGCTTTCTTT. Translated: CASSLRFVGMNTEAFF.

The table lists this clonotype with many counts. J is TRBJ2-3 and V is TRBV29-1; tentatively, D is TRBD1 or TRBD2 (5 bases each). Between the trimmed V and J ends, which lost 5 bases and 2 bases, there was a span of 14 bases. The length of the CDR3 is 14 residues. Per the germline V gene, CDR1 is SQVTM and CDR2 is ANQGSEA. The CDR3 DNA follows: TGCAGCGTTAAGGCCGAGGGGCCCACAGATACGCAGTATTTT. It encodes CSVKAEGPTDTQYF.

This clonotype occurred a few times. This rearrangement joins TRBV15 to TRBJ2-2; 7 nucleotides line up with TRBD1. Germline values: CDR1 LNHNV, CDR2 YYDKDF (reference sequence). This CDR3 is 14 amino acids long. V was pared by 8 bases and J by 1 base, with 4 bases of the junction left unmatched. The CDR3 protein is CATERQGNTGELFF. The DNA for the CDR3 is TGTGCCACCGAGAGACAGGGGAACACCGGGGAGCTGTTTTTT.

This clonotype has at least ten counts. The DNA of the CDR3 is TGCGCCAGCAGAGCTACGTCCTACAATGAGCAGTTCTTC. Translation: CASRATSYNEQFF. V gene TRBV5-1 combines with J gene TRBJ2-1; no firm D call. CDR3 length equals 13 residues. Germline CDR1 is SGHRS and CDR2 is YFSETQ. V was trimmed by 5 bases and J by 1 base, leaving 7 bases between them.

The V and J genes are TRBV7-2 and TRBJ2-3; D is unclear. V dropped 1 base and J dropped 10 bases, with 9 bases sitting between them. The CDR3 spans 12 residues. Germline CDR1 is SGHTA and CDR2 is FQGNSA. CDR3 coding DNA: TGTGCCAGCAGCTTAGAGGTGGTGTCGCAGTATTTT. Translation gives CASSLEVVSQYF.

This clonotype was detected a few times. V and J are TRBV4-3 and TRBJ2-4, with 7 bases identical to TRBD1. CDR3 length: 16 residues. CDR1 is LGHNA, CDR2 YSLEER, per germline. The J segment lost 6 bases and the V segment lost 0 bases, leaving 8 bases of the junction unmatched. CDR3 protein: CASSQDVTGHRNIQYF. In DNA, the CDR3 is TGCGCCAGCAGCCAAGATGTGACAGGGCACCGAAACATTCAGTACTTC.

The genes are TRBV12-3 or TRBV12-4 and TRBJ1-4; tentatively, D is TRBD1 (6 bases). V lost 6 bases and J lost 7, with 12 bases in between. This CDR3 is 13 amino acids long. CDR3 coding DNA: TGTGCCAGCAGGCCCGGACAGATTGAAAAACTGTTTTTT. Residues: CASRPGQIEKLFF.

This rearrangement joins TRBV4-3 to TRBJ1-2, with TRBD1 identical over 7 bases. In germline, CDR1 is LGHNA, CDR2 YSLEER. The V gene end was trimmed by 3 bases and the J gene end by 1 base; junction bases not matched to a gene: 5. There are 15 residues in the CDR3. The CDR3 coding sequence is TGCGCCAGCAGCCACGCCGGGACAGATAACTATGGCTACACCTTC. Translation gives CASSHAGTDNYGYTF.

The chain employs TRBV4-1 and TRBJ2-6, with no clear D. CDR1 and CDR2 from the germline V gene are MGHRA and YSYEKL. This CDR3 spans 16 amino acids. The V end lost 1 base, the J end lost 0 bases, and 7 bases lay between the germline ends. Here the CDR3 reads CASSQGRTSGANVLTF. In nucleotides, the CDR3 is TGCGCCAGCAGCCAAGGACGGACCTCTGGGGCCAACGTCCTGACTTTC.

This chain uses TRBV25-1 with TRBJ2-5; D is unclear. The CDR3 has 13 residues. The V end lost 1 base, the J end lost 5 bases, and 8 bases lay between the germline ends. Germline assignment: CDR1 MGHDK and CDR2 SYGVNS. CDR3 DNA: TGTGCCAGCAGTGAATTGTCCGGGGAGACCCAGTACTTC. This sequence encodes CASSELSGETQYF.

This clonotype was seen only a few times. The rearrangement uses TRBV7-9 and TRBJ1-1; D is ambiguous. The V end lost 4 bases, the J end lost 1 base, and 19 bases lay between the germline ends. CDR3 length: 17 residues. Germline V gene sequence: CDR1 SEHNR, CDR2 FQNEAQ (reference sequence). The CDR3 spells CASSSPTSWVPNTEAFF. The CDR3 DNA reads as TGTGCCAGCAGCTCCCCAACGTCCTGGGTTCCGAACACTGAAGCTTTCTTT.

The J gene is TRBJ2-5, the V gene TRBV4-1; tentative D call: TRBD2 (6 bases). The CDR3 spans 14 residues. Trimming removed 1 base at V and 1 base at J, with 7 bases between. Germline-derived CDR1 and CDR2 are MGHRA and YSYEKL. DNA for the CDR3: TGCGCCAGCAGCCAAGTTAGCGGCCAAGAGACCCAGTACTTC. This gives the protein CASSQVSGQETQYF.

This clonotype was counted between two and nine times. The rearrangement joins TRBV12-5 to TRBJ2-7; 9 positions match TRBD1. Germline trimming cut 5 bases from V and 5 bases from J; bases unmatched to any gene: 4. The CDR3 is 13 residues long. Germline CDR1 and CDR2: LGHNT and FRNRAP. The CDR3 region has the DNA TGTGCTAGTGGTCCGGACAGGGGACACGAGCAGTACTTC. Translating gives CASGPDRGHEQYF.

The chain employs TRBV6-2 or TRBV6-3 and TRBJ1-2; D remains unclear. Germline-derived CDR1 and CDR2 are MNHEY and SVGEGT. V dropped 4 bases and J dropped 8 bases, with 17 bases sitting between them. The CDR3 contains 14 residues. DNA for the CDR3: TGTGCCAGCAGTTTAGACGGACCCGCCTTCGGCTACACCTTC. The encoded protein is CASSLDGPAFGYTF.

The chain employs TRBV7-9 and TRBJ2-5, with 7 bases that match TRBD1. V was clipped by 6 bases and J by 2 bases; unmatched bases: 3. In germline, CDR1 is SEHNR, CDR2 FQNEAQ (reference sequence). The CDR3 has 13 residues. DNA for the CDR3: TGTGCCAGCAGAACAGGGGAACAAGAGACCCAGTACTTC. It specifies CASRTGEQETQYF.

The CDR3 nucleotides are TGTGCCAGCAGCTCCCCGTCTTCGGGCCCCACAGATACGCAGTATTTT. Protein sequence: CASSSPSSGPTDTQYF. J is TRBJ2-3 and V is TRBV11-2; D remains unclear. The ends were cut back, 4 bases at V and 2 bases at J, with 16 bases in the middle. The CDR3 is made up of 16 amino acids. CDR1 SGHAT and CDR2 FQNNGV come from the germline V gene.